The rows below give T cell receptor beta chains drawn from one sample of a study of OX40 agonist ivuxolimab in advanced cancers. Sequencing used immunoSEQ multiplex PCR; TCRdb keeps in-frame clones, though not all of them. The top ten hold roughly 6% of the sample, which has 69,000 or so clones, around 89% seen once. The sample in question was CD4+ or CD8+ T cells sorted from blood, obtained in a trial of the OX40 agonist ivuxolimab. These receptors were taken from an adult with an advanced solid tumor such as melanoma, head and neck, liver or kidney cancer. Both conserved end residues are part of each CDR3. A D gene is named only where the DNA matches it firmly. Only part of the rows carry a size: once, few, many, or a class if the clone is expanded.

J gene,D gene,CDR3 length,clone size,V gene,CDR3 DNA,CDR3 protein
TRBJ2-1,.,15,.,TRBV27,TGTGCCAGCAGTTCGGGAGAGGGAACCTACAATGAGCAGTTCTTC,CASSSGEGTYNEQFF
TRBJ1-5,.,13,few,TRBV27,TGTGCCAGCAGTTTAGGGGGACATCAGCCCCAGCATTTT,CASSLGGHQPQHF
TRBJ2-7,TRBD1,15,.,TRBV14,TGTGCCAGCAGCCGTCCCGGGACAGAGACCTACGAGCAGTACTTC,CASSRPGTETYEQYF
TRBJ2-6,.,18,.,TRBV7-2,TGTGCCAGCAGCTTAGAGGTCAGGCGGTTCTCTGGGGCCAACGTCCTGACTTTC,CASSLEVRRFSGANVLTF
TRBJ1-2,.,15,.,TRBV6-1,TGTGCCAGCAGTGAAGCGCTGAGAGCCCTCTATGGCTACACCTTC,CASSEALRALYGYTF
TRBJ1-4,TRBD1,15,.,TRBV5-4,TGTGCCAGCAGCAGTGTAGGGACAGGGGACGAAAAACTGTTTTTT,CASSSVGTGDEKLFF
TRBJ1-1,.,15,.,TRBV27,TGTGCCAGCAGTTTACAATGGGACCTTAACACTGAAGCTTTCTTT,CASSLQWDLNTEAFF
TRBJ2-7,.,16,.,TRBV7-6,TGTGCCAGCAGCCTAATAGCCGGCCAGGGTCACTACGAGCAGTACTTC,CASSLIAGQGHYEQYF
TRBJ2-1,TRBD2,16,.,TRBV30,TGTGCCTGGAGGGGACTAGCGGGGGGCCTTAGAGGTGAGCAGTTCTTC,CAWRGLAGGLRGEQFF
TRBJ2-7,TRBD2,13,.,TRBV7-6,TGTGCCAGCAGCCCTAGCGGGGTAAGCGAGCAGTACTTC,CASSPSGVSEQYF
TRBJ1-1,.,15,.,TRBV4-3,TGCGCCAGCAGCCAAGTGACAGGAGTGAACACTGAAGCTTTCTTT,CASSQVTGVNTEAFF
TRBJ2-3,.,15,.,TRBV30,TGTGCCTGGAGTGCGGACAACCGACTCACAGATACGCAGTATTTT,CAWSADNRLTDTQYF
TRBJ2-7,.,18,.,TRBV15,TGTGCCACCAGCAGAGTACCTCCCCCCCCAGGGGAAAGGAAAGAGCAGTACTTC,CATSRVPPPPGERKEQYF
TRBJ2-5,.,14,.,TRBV4-1,TGCGCCAGCAGCCCCCACTCGCGGGAAGAGACCCAGTACTTC,CASSPHSREETQYF
TRBJ2-2,.,14,.,TRBV19,TGTGCCAGTAGTATTTACGGGGGCGCCGGGGAGCTGTTTTTT,CASSIYGGAGELFF
TRBJ1-1,TRBD1,13,.,TRBV14,TGTGCCAGCAGCCTGGGACAGATGACAGAAGCTTTCTTT,CASSLGQMTEAFF
TRBJ1-5,.,13,.,TRBV19,TGTGCCAGTAGTATCTGGGACAATCAGCCCCAGCATTTT,CASSIWDNQPQHF
TRBJ2-7,.,12,once,TRBV5-6,TGTGCCAGCAGCTTAGGTGGTCCCGAGCAGTACTTC,CASSLGGPEQYF
TRBJ1-2,TRBD1,16,few,TRBV4-2,TGTGCCAGCAGCCAAGACGCGACAGGGGGCGCAGGTGGCTACACCTTC,CASSQDATGGAGGYTF
TRBJ2-2,.,13,.,TRBV7-3,TGTGCCAGCAGCCCCGTCGGGACCGGGGAGCTGTTTTTT,CASSPVGTGELFF
TRBJ1-1,TRBD1,15,.,TRBV19,TGTGCCAGTAGTATTTCCGGGACAGGTGGAACTGAAGCTTTCTTT,CASSISGTGGTEAFF
TRBJ2-7,.,13,.,TRBV30,TGTGCCTGGGGCGGACAGAGTTTTAGTGAGCAGTACTTC,CAWGGQSFSEQYF